This record covers a single TCR beta chain. This clonotype was recorded a few times. The antigen this receptor binds is unknown. The input lacks base qualities; no much larger clone sits a single base away. This sample is drawn from a study of human T cells and chemical hapten exposure (dated by TCRdb to the early 2020s). For the study in its entirety: For sensitization, 2% DPC in acetone was applied to a roughly 2 cm by roughly 2 cm area of upper inner arm skin. Weekly therapeutic DPC doses were additionally applied to the scalp of patients throughout the roughly 22-week study period. This study followed changes in the peripheral blood TCR repertoire in vivo during primary and secondary sensitization of alopecia patients to the hapten diphenylcyclopropenone (DPC). Blood was sampled from patients pre-sensitization (week 0) and at 2, 6 and about 24 weeks after DPC sensitization. Libraries were combined into a pool for sequencing, and differences in TCR yield between samples came mainly from small differences in library volumes within the pool. Blood for TCR sequencing was provided by twenty-nine alopecia patients at one to four time points (pre-sensitization, 2, 6 and 24 weeks). The mostly female patient cohort included alopecia areata with under or over 50% scalp involvement, alopecia totalis and alopecia universalis. Patch testing on the upper back used Finn chambers containing 0.01% DPC, with scoring done after 6 days according to International Contact Dermatitis Research Group standards. Study-level results and caveats: Compared with pre-sensitization or healthy control sets, expanded TCRs formed significantly more large CDR3 similarity clusters, which is consistent with antigen-driven responses. Alopecia, a presumed autoimmune disease, was present in all patients, so the immune response of the patients might differ from that of healthy individuals. A positive correlation was found between the number of PT1 expanded TCRs and patch test score, with significance reached at thresholds 8, 16 and 32 but not 4. DPC sensitization did not change how many TCRs were above 1 in 1000 frequency, and no evidence was found of alterations in global repertoire structure. After repeated subsampling, changes were observed in the strength of the expansion versus patch-test correlation and in the threshold at which the correlation became significant.

The germline V gene provides CDR1 SGHTA and CDR2 FQGNSA. The CDR3 has 15 amino acids, counting the end cysteine and phenylalanine. The sequence is cut down to CDR3 DNA, 45 bases in frame from base 1. V is pruned by 5 bases and J by 7 bases, leaving 7 bases of the junction without a gene match. The library came from RACE. The sequencer was a NextSeq 500. During library preparation, unique molecular identifiers were attached to individual cDNA molecules so that TCRs could be counted quantitatively and reproducibly. From each blood RNA sample, both TCR alpha and TCR beta chains were sequenced. The original methods were these. The median number of TCRs per sample was 85,000 to 100,000, ranging from about 20,000 to 690,600. V, J and CDR3 annotation of the TCR reads was carried out using the Decombinator software suite. For the PS versus PT1 abundance plots, all samples were subsampled to the same number of TCRs (28,000). TCRs were defined as expanded if absent before sensitization and observed at least eight times at the 2-week time point. TCRdb redid the processing of the public reads, applying fastp at Q25 and MiXCR, and retained in-frame beta chains. Entries that share a CDR3 protein sequence are merged under the most common genes and DNA. The V and J calls and clone size are TCRdb's, not the authors'. The sample table records 200,000 to 300,000 distinct CDR3 sequences; about 9% of these occur just once. The ten largest make up roughly 2.5% of the sample.

What the time point label conveys for this sample: pre-sensitization, week 0. Taken with the paper, the label for treatment or condition translates to: therapeutic diphenylcyclopropenone sensitization with weekly scalp DPC. Blood at each patch-test visit was drawn before the patch test was applied. To be eligible, patients had to be aged 18 to 70, diagnosed with alopecia and judged suitable for DPC therapy, while pregnant patients were excluded. Total RNA was extracted from unfractionated whole blood that had been collected in Tempus Blood RNA tubes. This chain is built from TRBV7-2 and TRBJ2-2; 10 bases in the middle match TRBD1. The sequence derives from a woman in her 40s with alopecia areata. Some clones in this sample may be carry-over from other donors' samples. Here the sequenced sample was whole blood, taken in connection with sensitization to the hapten diphenylcyclopropenone (DPC). The CDR3 region has the sequence CASSPQTGGGGELFF. The sequenced DNA: TGTGCCAGCAGCCCCCAGACAGGGGGCGGCGGGGAGCTGTTTTTT.